This TCR beta chain stems from a study of blood T cell repertoires in COVID-19. Study at large: Researchers got acute and convalescent COVID-19 samples from the United States, Italy and Spain.

Per germline, CDR1 SGHNT and CDR2 YYREEE (reference sequence). The CDR3 spans 15 residues. V dropped 0 bases and J dropped 5; count of bases not matched to a gene: 3. How the authors handled the data: Using reference gene primer amplification, nucleated cell counts were estimated. Repertoires were generated with immunoSEQ multiplex PCR, while TCRdb's copy carries only in-frame clones and drops some. The V and J calls and the clone size are those of that table, but D and trimming were determined from the DNA. The repertoire holds about 220,000 clones, with around four fifths as singletons. The source material was peripheral blood. The chain couples TRBV5-4 to TRBJ2-7, with TRBD1 identical over 12 bases. This clonotype was sampled from a man aged 25 to 45 with active or convalescent COVID-19. This chain's CDR3 is CASSLEGQGANEQYF. The CDR3 coding sequence is TGTGCCAGCAGCTTGGAGGGACAGGGGGCTAACGAGCAGTACTTC. The variable domain in full, completed from reference TRBV5-4 and TRBJ2-7, reads ETGVTQSPTHLIKTRGQQVTLRCSSQSGHNTVSWYQQALGQGPQFIFQYYREEENGRGNFPPRFSGLQFPNYSSELNVNALELDDSALYLCASSLEGQGANEQYFGPGTRLTVT.